These 23 T cell receptor beta chains were all obtained from the same sample, sequenced in a study of OX40 agonist ivuxolimab in advanced cancers. TCRdb keeps only in-frame clones here, not all; method: immunoSEQ multiplex PCR. The sample holds fewer than 75,000 clones, 85% to 90% seen once. Sample: CD4+ or CD8+ T cells sorted from blood, taken in a trial of the OX40 agonist ivuxolimab. The receptors derive from an adult with an advanced solid tumor such as melanoma, head and neck, liver or kidney cancer.

Sample share makes this clone medium-sized. The rearrangement uses TRBV6-5 and TRBJ1-1, with D possibly being TRBD1 (5 bases). With 7 bases removed from V and 11 bases from J, the gap between germline ends came to 23 bases. Germline V gene data show CDR1 as MNHEY and CDR2 as SVGAGI. This CDR3 spans 14 amino acids. This CDR3 reads CASTSRPPDGAAFF. In DNA, the CDR3 is TGTGCCAGCACTTCCCGACCCCCGGACGGGGCGGCTTTCTTT.

The chain links TRBV5-1 to TRBJ2-3; no firm D call. V lost 0 bases to trimming and J lost 2 bases, with 10 bases between them. This CDR3 is 15 amino acids long. Germline V gene data show CDR1 as SGHRS and CDR2 as YFSETQ. The CDR3: CASSLALAPTDTQYF. The DNA for the CDR3 is TGCGCCAGCAGCTTGGCCCTTGCCCCCACAGATACGCAGTATTTT.

In its sample, this clone was seen once. This chain uses TRBV18 with TRBJ2-1, with 9 bases aligning to TRBD2. Trimming took 3 bases from V and 0 from J; bases not matched to a gene: 12. This CDR3 has 19 amino acids. Per germline, CDR1 KGHSH and CDR2 LQKENI. The CDR3 reads CASSPLAGSGGSSYNEQFF. The CDR3 region has the DNA TGTGCCAGCTCACCGCTTGCCGGGAGCGGGGGGAGCTCCTACAATGAGCAGTTCTTC.

The rearrangement joins TRBV6-1 to TRBJ2-5, with D perhaps TRBD2 (7 bases). The length of the CDR3 is 14 residues. Germline V CDR1 and CDR2: MNHNS, SASEGT. Trimming pared 4 bases from V and 4 bases from J, leaving 13 bases between. This chain's CDR3 is CASSGGGARETQYF. In DNA form, the CDR3 reads TGTGCCAGCAGTGGAGGGGGGGCAAGAGAGACCCAGTACTTC.

J is TRBJ2-1 and V is TRBV7-8; D is unclear. The CDR3 contains 14 residues. In germline, CDR1 is SGHVS, CDR2 FQNEAQ. Trimming cost V 3 bases and J 0 bases, with 6 bases left between them. DNA of the CDR3: TGTGCCAGCAGCTTGGGGTCCTCCTACAATGAGCAGTTCTTC. This gives the protein CASSLGSSYNEQFF.

The J gene is TRBJ2-7, the V gene TRBV7-2; TRBD1 agrees at 7 bases. From germline, CDR1 is SGHTA and CDR2 FQGNSA. The CDR3 length is 17 residues. With V trimmed by 0 bases and J by 2 bases, 10 bases remained unmatched. The CDR3 DNA reads TGTGCCAGCAGCTTAGCGGATGGGACAGCATTAGCCTACGAGCAGTACTTC. Its translation is CASSLADGTALAYEQYF.

The chain has TRBV19 and TRBJ1-1, with D perhaps matching TRBD1 (6 bases). This CDR3 region has 14 residues. Germline CDR1 reads LNHDA; CDR2 reads SQIVND (reference sequence). The ends were cut back, 7 bases at V and 3 bases at J, with 15 bases in the middle. The CDR3 here is CASTWGRRDTEAFF. The CDR3 nucleotides read TGTGCCAGTACCTGGGGGCGCAGGGACACTGAAGCTTTCTTT. Using reference TRBV19 and TRBJ1-1 for the parts outside the CDR3, the full variable domain is DGGITQSPKYLFRKEGQNVTLSCEQNLNHDAMYWYRQDPGQGLRLIYYSQIVNDFQKGDIAEGYSVSREKKESFPLTVTSAQKNPTAFYLCASTWGRRDTEAFFGQGTRLTVV.

The V and J genes are TRBV28 and TRBJ2-2; 8 nucleotides match TRBD1. CDR3 size: 13 residues. Germline trimming cut 10 bases from V and 5 bases from J; bases unmatched to any gene: 6. Germline CDR1 reads MDHEN; CDR2 reads SYDVKM. CDR3 region: CATTGVGTGELFF. The DNA of the CDR3 is TGTGCCACGACAGGGGTAGGAACCGGGGAGCTGTTTTTT.

CDR3 in amino acids: CASRPGTVPPNTEAFF. Here the CDR3 DNA reads TGTGCCAGCAGGCCCGGGACAGTGCCACCTAACACTGAAGCTTTCTTT. The rearrangement joins TRBV5-4 to TRBJ1-1, with TRBD1 matching 7 bases. The J segment lost 2 bases and the V segment lost 5 bases, leaving 12 bases of the junction unmatched. This CDR3 spans 16 amino acids. Germline lookup yields CDR1 SGHNT and CDR2 YYREEE (reference sequence). The full variable domain, rest sourced from reference TRBV5-4 and TRBJ1-1, is ETGVTQSPTHLIKTRGQQVTLRCSSQSGHNTVSWYQQALGQGPQFIFQYYREEENGRGNFPPRFSGLQFPNYSSELNVNALELDDSALYLCASRPGTVPPNTEAFFGQGTRLTVV.

The chain recombines TRBV12-2 with TRBJ2-1; TRBD2 is the table's D call and was not checked against the DNA. TRBV12-2 is described as a pseudogene. The length of the CDR3 is 15 residues. For the CDR3, the DNA is TGTGCAAGTCGCTTAGTGGGACTACTGGTCGATGAGCAGTTCTTC. The encoded protein is CASRLVGLLVDEQFF.

Only one count was recorded for this clone. The chain links TRBV5-1 to TRBJ2-5; D not resolved. The V gene's germline CDR1 is SGHRS and CDR2 YFSETQ. The CDR3 sequence is 13 residues long. Trimming cost V 0 bases and J 3 bases, with 6 bases left between them. In DNA form, the CDR3 reads TGCGCCAGCAGCTTGGACGCGGAAGAGACCCAGTACTTC. It translates to CASSLDAEETQYF. The variable domain in full, with the rest retrieved from reference TRBV5-1 and TRBJ2-5, is KAGVTQTPRYLIKTRGQQVTLSCSPISGHRSVSWYQQTPGQGLQFLFEYFSETQRNKGNFPGRFSGRQFSNSRSEMNVSTLELGDSALYLCASSLDAEETQYFGPGTRLLVL.

This chain joins TRBV9 and TRBJ2-1; D ambiguous. Germline V lookup: CDR1 SGDLS, CDR2 YYNGEE. The CDR3 runs 16 residues. V lost 2 bases to trimming and J lost 6 bases, with 18 bases between them. The CDR3 DNA reads as TGTGCCAGCAGCGTTTCAGGACGAAGACTGGTCAATGAGCAGTTCTTC. Its translation: CASSVSGRRLVNEQFF.

This chain joins TRBV11-3 and TRBJ1-1, with D unresolved. V was clipped by 5 bases and J by 1 base, with 8 bases between them. CDR1 is SGHNT, CDR2 YENEEA, per germline. CDR3 size: 13 residues. The CDR3 protein is CASSRHQNTEAFF. The CDR3, as DNA: TGTGCCAGCAGCAGACACCAGAACACTGAAGCTTTCTTT.

The V call is TRBV6-6, the J call TRBJ1-4; TRBD1 matches at 8 bases. Germline V gene sequence: CDR1 MNHNY, CDR2 SVGAGI (reference sequence). With V trimmed by 6 bases and J by 0 bases, 6 bases remained unmatched. The CDR3 runs 16 residues. The chain's CDR3 is CASRHGQGTTNEKLFF. Here the CDR3 DNA reads TGTGCCAGCAGACACGGACAGGGAACAACTAATGAAAAACTGTTTTTT.

The chain uses TRBV5-1 and TRBJ1-1, with 7 bases fitting TRBD1. The germline gives CDR1 SGHRS, CDR2 YFSETQ. The CDR3 contains 15 residues. V trimming: 2 bases; J trimming: 7 bases; junction bases outside the gene matches: 11. Here the CDR3 reads CASSLKGTGAGEAFF. The CDR3 DNA sequence: TGCGCCAGCAGCTTAAAGGGAACAGGGGCGGGTGAAGCTTTCTTT.

In its sample, this clone was seen a few times. V is TRBV19 and J is TRBJ1-2; TRBD1 is a possible D gene (6 bases). The V end lost 7 bases, the J end lost 2 bases, and 14 bases lay between the germline ends. The CDR3 has 14 amino acids. Germline V gene lookup returns CDR1 LNHDA and CDR2 SQIVND (reference sequence). The CDR3 spells CASINLGQNYGYTF. The CDR3 region has the DNA TGTGCCAGTATCAACCTAGGACAGAACTATGGCTACACCTTC.

This chain joins TRBV6-1 and TRBJ2-2, with D perhaps TRBD1 or TRBD2 (6 bases each). From germline, CDR1 is MNHNS and CDR2 SASEGT. V shed 7 bases and J shed 6 bases, with 18 bases lying between them. The length of the CDR3 is 15 residues. CDR3 coding DNA: TGTGCCAGCAAAGGGGGGCTTTCATCGGCCGGGGAGCTGTTTTTT. Translated, it gives CASKGGLSSAGELFF.

The genes are TRBV19 and TRBJ2-1; D is possibly TRBD2 (6 bases). Germline CDR1 reads LNHDA; CDR2 reads SQIVND (reference sequence). Deletions cut 11 bases from V and 2 bases from J, with 16 bases between. The CDR3 has 14 residues. CDR3 in amino acids: CAVRTGVAYNEQFF. The CDR3 nucleotides read TGTGCCGTGAGAACGGGGGTCGCCTACAATGAGCAGTTCTTC.

The V gene is TRBV28, the J gene TRBJ1-5, with a weak D call TRBD1 (5 bases). Looked up from germline, CDR1 is MDHEN and CDR2 is SYDVKM. Trimming stripped 4 bases from V and 4 bases from J, with 11 bases between. The CDR3 runs 14 residues. This CDR3 is CASSSGGINQPQHF. In DNA form, the CDR3 reads TGTGCCAGCAGTTCGGGGGGGATAAATCAGCCCCAGCATTTT.

V usage is TRBV6-1 and J usage is TRBJ2-2; no clear D gene. Trimming took 6 bases from V and 7 from J, leaving 18 bases between them. Germline lookup yields CDR1 MNHNS and CDR2 SASEGT. CDR3 size: 15 residues. CDR3 nucleotides: TGTGCCAGCAGCAAACAGCCGCAGACGAACGGGGAGCTGTTTTTT. Protein sequence: CASSKQPQTNGELFF.

V is TRBV30 and J is TRBJ1-2; no clear D gene. Germline-derived CDR1 and CDR2 are GTSNPN and SVGIG (reference sequence). Trimming pared 4 bases from V and 8 bases from J, leaving 11 bases between. The CDR3 has 11 residues. The CDR3 loop reads CAWNLAGGYTF. The DNA for the CDR3 is TGTGCCTGGAACCTCGCCGGGGGCTACACCTTC.

The chain employs TRBV7-9 and TRBJ1-1; 7 bases line up with TRBD1. V lost 1 base, J lost 3 bases, and 5 bases stayed unmatched. The CDR3 loop spans 15 amino acids. Germline CDR1 is SEHNR and CDR2 is FQNEAQ (reference sequence). Here the CDR3 DNA reads TGTGCCAGCAGCTTAGATGGGACAGTGTACACTGAAGCTTTCTTT. As protein: CASSLDGTVYTEAFF.

This clone came up once. V gene TRBV4-1 combines with J gene TRBJ1-1, with D unresolved. The CDR3 has 16 residues. V was cut by 1 base and J by 1 base, with 13 bases left in between. Per germline, CDR1 MGHRA and CDR2 YSYEKL. The CDR3 loop is CASSQGIGRQNTEAFF. In nucleotides, the CDR3 is TGCGCCAGCAGCCAAGGAATAGGGCGACAGAACACTGAAGCTTTCTTT.